This TCR beta chain stems from a study of cytomegalovirus exposure and HLA in healthy donors. The study's findings and limits: The authors enumerated 150 to 200 TCR beta chains as linked to cytomegalovirus. Presence/absence analysis assumed near-uniform sequencing depth across donors.

The PCR used 60 Vbeta and 13 Jbeta primers. Produced via immunoSEQ multiplex PCR; TCRdb's table is partial and in-frame only. The data hold about 35,000 clones, with 90% observed a single time. With 4 bases clipped from V and 3 bases from J, the junction kept 9 bases outside the gene matches. The CDR3 length is 15 residues. Germline V gene data show CDR1 as SGHAT and CDR2 as FQNNGV. A note on this clone: Its antigen remains unidentified.

The sequence was collected from a woman aged 18-30 years in good health and CMV-seronegative. V usage is TRBV11-2 and J usage is TRBJ2-7; 7 nucleotides match TRBD2. Specimen: PBMCs. CDR3 bases: TGTGCCAGCAGCTCACCCCGGACTAGTCGCTACGAGCAGTACTTC. As protein: CASSSPRTSRYEQYF.